This entry is about one T cell receptor beta chain. Its antigen is as yet unknown. The sample comes from a study of T cell responses to AZD1222 COVID-19 vaccine. Broader study findings: Repertoire samples came only from after the peak T cell response. The sample set comprised mostly white British donors with more females, and clonal diversity was possibly underestimated. Baseline antibody screening turned up just five to seven seropositive AZD1222 recipients.

Libraries were prepared by immunoSEQ multiplex PCR; TCRdb keeps only in-frame clonotypes and omits some of them. The sample holds 110,000 or so clones, 70% to 90% seen once. Germline V gives CDR1 MNHNS, CDR2 SASEGT. The CDR3 totals 11 residues. With 2 bases removed from V and 8 bases from J, the gap between germline ends came to 4 bases. The gene calls are TRBV6-1 and TRBJ1-5, with no clear D. The starting material was peripheral blood, obtained 28 days after the second AZD1222 dose. The clonotype originates from an adult who received the AZD1222 COVID-19 vaccine. The CDR3: CASSERKPQHF. DNA of the CDR3: TGTGCCAGCAGTGAACGGAAGCCCCAGCATTTT.